This T cell receptor (beta chain) emerged from a study of cytomegalovirus exposure and HLA in healthy donors (dated 2017 in TCRdb). For the study in its entirety: According to an earlier analysis of 587 of the donors, roughly 180 million T cells yielded 120 million or so unique TCR beta sequences and 250 to 350 Gb of sequence data. An early release covering 500 to 750 HLA-typed donors comprised approximately 300 gigabases of sequencing data and tens of millions of unique TCR sequences. Of the approximately 370 genotyped donors, 75% to 85% were placed in the genetic ancestry cluster associated with self-reported Caucasian donors. The study aimed to test whether cataloging public T cell receptors could reveal signatures of past pathogen exposure. The T cell repertoires of about 700 subjects were profiled by immunosequencing and related to cytomegalovirus serostatus. In addition to the first cohort of 666 subjects, a separate validation cohort of approximately 130 different subjects was used. High-throughput TCR immunosequencing, statistical association of individual TCRs with disease status, and machine learning were combined to predict cytomegalovirus infection status. In a later analysis, previously published TCR beta repertoires from more than 500 donors were re-analyzed and high-resolution HLA genotyping was added so that TCR occurrence patterns could be studied. The later analysis used no new phenotypic data to find candidate immune exposures, relying instead on TCR beta sequences and their occurrence across donors. In an earlier analysis of 550 to 700 of the donors, high-throughput TCR beta sequencing was used to judge whether each TCR beta V gene segment behaved as functional or pseudogenic. Donor age, sex, ethnicity and CMV serostatus were compiled together with the repertoire data. A later genetic analysis took genome-wide SNP genotypes for about 55% of the roughly 700 donors and used that subset as a discovery cohort. Every discovery cohort repertoire had been produced on one sequencing platform. HLA typing included class I and class II loci at four-digit resolution. Typing coverage differed by locus: A, B, C, DRB1 and DQB1 were typed in about 629-640 donors, DQA1 in 522, DPA1 in 600 to 610, and DPB1 in just under 490. Because of strong linkage in the cohort, a few DR-DQ haplotypes were treated as single units for association and clustering. Among some 410 genotyped donors of the cohort, an average of 235,054 unique TCR beta nucleotide sequences were sequenced per donor, about a sixth of them non-productive.

In total, approximately 700 healthy bone marrow donors made up the cohort. Cohort members were all nominally healthy when sampled, although unrecorded immune exposures were likely present. The donor was CMV seropositive and was included in the group of 250 to 300 seropositive cohort members. Each donor provided a peripheral blood sample, and peripheral blood mononuclear cells were used for TCR beta sequencing. The Qiagen DNeasy Blood Extraction Kit was used to extract genomic DNA from the blood cell samples. V lost 5 bases and J lost 2 bases; the stretch between them is 16 bases long. According to the germline V gene, CDR1 reads SGHTA and CDR2 reads FQGNSA. Measured from the cysteine to the phenylalanine, the CDR3 is 15 residues long. Only CDR3 DNA remains: 45 bases, in frame from the first base. A note on this clone: Its antigen is unknown.

The library relied on the immunoSEQ multiplex PCR assay. For the multiplex PCR, a mixture combining 60 forward primers for TCR Vbeta segments and 13 reverse primers for TCR Jbeta segments was used. The CDR3 region of rearranged TCR beta genes was amplified from genomic DNA by a multiplex PCR assay. The amplified TCR beta libraries were sequenced on the Illumina HiSeq System as 87-base-pair reads. From the authors' description of their analysis: In a later analysis, about 80 million unique TCR beta chains were counted across the 500 to 700 repertoires, and around 10 million of these chains were shared by at least two donors. To remove PCR and sequencing errors, raw reads were error-corrected and collapsed into unique sequences using a nearest-neighbor algorithm that merged closely related sequences. Alignment of CDR3 sequences to IMGT reference sequences was used to assign V, D and J gene segments. For a sequence to be retained, a match of at least six nucleotides was required to both a V gene segment and a J gene segment. A rearrangement was called productive if the CDR3 had no stop codons and remained in frame with V and J, and every other rearrangement was called non-productive. Following IMGT convention, CDR3 was defined as the stretch from the second conserved V-encoded cysteine up to the conserved J-encoded phenylalanine. The earlier analysis of 500 to 600 of the donors excluded sequences that lacked an unambiguous match to a single V gene segment. An earlier analysis of several hundred of the donors called V segments functional above 56.7% productive rearrangements and segregating when the between-donor standard deviation exceeded 5%. A statistical classification framework was built to diagnose cytomegalovirus status from the catalog of TCR beta chain sequences. In a later analysis, TCR nucleotide sequences were compared against IMGT/GENE-DB human TR gene sequences so that V and J genes could be assigned. The TCRdist pipeline was used in a later analysis to assign CDR3 sequences and most-parsimonious VDJ recombination scenarios. In a later analysis, each TCR beta chain was defined by its CDR3 amino acid sequence together with its V-gene family, and reads lacking a unique V-gene family were excluded. As a way to deal with suspected cross-contamination and a sequencing artifact, a later analysis dropped 640 or so nucleotide sequences that were highly shared and had low generation probability. In a later analysis, a clonal expansion index for each public chain was calculated from normalized within-repertoire ranks of inferred template counts. A later analysis computed generation probabilities with a VDJ recombination model fitted to out-of-frame rearrangements, and checked the results against IGoR. Hypergeometric tests were used in a later analysis to score TCR-TCR, TCR-HLA and TCR-CMV co-occurrence, with a repertoire-size bias correction applied to the TCR pairs. A later analysis estimated false discovery rates by permuting HLA or CMV assignments 20 times. In a later analysis, co-occurring TCRs were grouped with DBSCAN, and TCRdist sequence similarity was added when clustering was performed within HLA-allele-positive subsets. Co-occurrence clustering excluded repertoires with fewer than 30,000 or more than 120,000 public chains, plus five with anomalous nucleotide sharing. TCRdb's version of the immuneACCESS table is confined to in-frame rearrangements and falls short of the full clone set. An unresolved V gene accounts for under half of the shortfall where checked; the remainder is of unknown origin. Clone size and V and J calls were adopted from that table, with D and trimming inferred from the DNA. The sample's records list about 34,000 clones. Together, the top ten hold around 3.4% of the sample.

Overall results and qualifications from the work: Across donors, most TCR sequences were observed very rarely, whereas some public TCRs were present in many individuals. The classifier was reported to diagnose cytomegalovirus status with high specificity and sensitivity in both the original and validation cohorts. V-gene and J-gene trimming of TCR beta chains was associated with a missense DCLRE1C variant in a later genetic analysis, and the association was replicated in an independent cohort. Linkage disequilibrium might explain the correlated functional status among segregating V segments, but an unknown experimental factor could not be ruled out. In vitro tests confirmed that a few of the cytomegalovirus-associated TCR beta chains recognize cytomegalovirus antigens. According to a later genetic analysis, donors in an Asian-associated ancestry cluster had fewer N-insertions in productive TCRs than the approximately 650-donor mean. In a later analysis, most CMV-associated TCR beta chains were found to appear HLA-restricted, with HLA associations seemingly driven largely by CMV exposure. A further reported finding was that TCR beta sequences accurately predicted the HLA-A and HLA-B alleles for most subjects in the first cohort. Broadly in line with IMGT annotations, most TCR beta V segments showed up in productive rearrangements about 87% or about 30% of the time in an earlier analysis of approximately 640 of the donors. A later analysis associated about 17,000 TCR beta sequences with specific HLA alleles at a false discovery rate of 0.05. Some IMGT-functional V segments, including TRBV6-2 and TRBV6-3, could not be distinguished by the 87-base-pair reads and were therefore excluded. HLA typing was unavailable for some donors at each locus, so association tests used only the typed subset. A later analysis found that TCR association rates varied across HLA loci, with DRB1 alleles showing the most associated TCRs and HLA-C alleles the fewest. Only TCR beta chains were sequenced in this cohort, and the absence of alpha or paired-chain data limited detectable features. Roughly uniform sequencing depth across donors was assumed in presence/absence analyses, although this assumption may not hold. For the cohort, immune exposure information was limited to CMV serostatus. A later analysis found that HLA-associated TCR beta chains were more clonally expanded and had lower generation probabilities than equally common non-associated chains. In the study, around 150 TCR beta chains were listed as associated with cytomegalovirus. A group of highly shared sequence variants was considered likely to be a technical artifact of the sequencing pipeline. A later analysis reported that several top co-occurrence clusters appeared linked to parvovirus B19, influenza, CMV and Epstein-Barr virus. According to the authors, the approach could potentially be generalized to other disease states and immunological phenotypes. Strong co-occurrence of HLA alleles, especially DR and DQ, made assigning TCR associations to individual alleles difficult. The earlier analysis of approximately 540 of the donors excluded 15 to 20 rarely observed V segments, including chromosome 9 orphons, because counts were too low.

Sequenced sample: PBMCs. This receptor was identified in a woman between 35 and 50 years old in good health and CMV-seropositive. The chain employs TRBV7-2 and TRBJ2-7; the D segment could be TRBD2, given 5 matching bases. The DNA sequence follows: TGTGCCAGCAGCCCACTAGAGCGGTTCCCCTACGAGCAGTACTTC. This sequence encodes CASSPLERFPYEQYF.